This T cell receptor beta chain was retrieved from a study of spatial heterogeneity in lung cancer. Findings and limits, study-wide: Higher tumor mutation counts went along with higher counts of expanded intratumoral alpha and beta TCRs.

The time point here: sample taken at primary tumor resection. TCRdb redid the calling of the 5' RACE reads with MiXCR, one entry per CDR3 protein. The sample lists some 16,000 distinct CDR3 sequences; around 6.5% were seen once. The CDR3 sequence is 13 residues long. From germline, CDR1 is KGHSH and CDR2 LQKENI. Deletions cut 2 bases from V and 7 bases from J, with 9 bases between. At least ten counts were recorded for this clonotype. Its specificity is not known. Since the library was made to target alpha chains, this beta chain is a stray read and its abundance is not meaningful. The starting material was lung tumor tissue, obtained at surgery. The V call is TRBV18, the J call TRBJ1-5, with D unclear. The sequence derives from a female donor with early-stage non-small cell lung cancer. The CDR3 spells CASSPGSGQPQHF. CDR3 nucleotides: TGTGCCAGCTCACCAGGGTCGGGCCAGCCCCAGCATTTT.